Each of the 30 T cell receptor beta chains below was sequenced from the same sample in a study of T cells after yellow fever vaccination. TCRdb fed the 5' RACE reads into MiXCR, producing one record per CDR3 protein. The sample has about 340,000 distinct CDR3 sequences; about 12% are singletons. Here the sequenced sample was CD4+ T cells sorted from PBMCs, taken 15 days after the yellow fever booster vaccination. Every receptor here comes from a man younger than 35 who received the YFV17D yellow fever vaccine.

This chain links TRBV29-1 with TRBJ2-1, with D tentatively TRBD2 (5 bases). Deletions cut 4 bases from V and 10 bases from J, with 8 bases between. In germline, CDR1 is SQVTM, CDR2 ANQGSEA. CDR3 length: 10 amino acids. Here the CDR3 DNA reads TGCAGCGTTGCGACGGGAGAGCAGTTCTTC. Amino acids: CSVATGEQFF.

The chain links TRBV3-1 to TRBJ1-3, with 11 bases identical to TRBD1. Unmatched junction bases numbered 4, after V lost 11 bases and J lost 4 bases. The CDR3 spans 13 residues. Per germline, CDR1 LGHDT and CDR2 YNNKEL (reference sequence). The CDR3 protein is CACWDRGGNTIYF. In DNA form, the CDR3 reads TGTGCCTGCTGGGACAGGGGGGGAAACACCATATATTTT.

J is TRBJ1-2 and V is TRBV2, with a tentative D call TRBD1 (5 bases). Trimming cost V 7 bases and J 8 bases, with 17 bases left between them. Germline-derived CDR1 and CDR2 are SNHLY and FYNNEI. The CDR3 runs 13 residues. The CDR3: CASTTTGRTGYTF. The CDR3 DNA reads TGTGCCAGCACCACAACCGGACGGACAGGCTACACCTTC.

V usage is TRBV21-1 and J usage is TRBJ1-1. TRBV21-1 is a pseudogene locus. This CDR3 spans 9 amino acids. CDR3 sequence: CASRLAAFF. In DNA form, the CDR3 reads TGTGCCAGCAGACTAGCGGCTTTCTTT.

This clonotype was seen more than once but under ten times. The rearrangement uses TRBV5-1 and TRBJ2-1; no firm D call. Germline CDR1 reads SGHRS; CDR2 reads YFSETQ. Deletions cut 4 bases from V and 4 bases from J, with 15 bases between. The CDR3 covers 15 residues. This CDR3 reads CASSQAYSRYNEQFF. The CDR3 DNA reads TGCGCCAGCAGCCAAGCCTACAGCCGATACAATGAGCAGTTCTTC. Together with reference TRBV5-1 and TRBJ2-1, the CDR3 gives the full variable domain: KAGVTQTPRYLIKTRGQQVTLSCSPISGHRSVSWYQQTPGQGLQFLFEYFSETQRNKGNFPGRFSGRQFSNSRSEMNVSTLELGDSALYLCASSQAYSRYNEQFFGPGTRLTVL.

V and J are TRBV6-2 or TRBV6-3 and TRBJ2-7; D perhaps matches TRBD1 (6 bases). Trimming cost V 5 bases and J 4 bases, with 6 bases left between them. CDR3 size: 11 residues. CDR1 is MNHEY, CDR2 SVGEGT, per germline. This CDR3 reads CASSDRYEQYV. CDR3 DNA: TGTGCCAGCAGTGACAGGTACGAGCAGTACGTC.

This clonotype was recorded a few times. The chain is built from TRBV7-2 and TRBJ1-2, with 8 bases that match TRBD1. Trimming took 2 bases from V and 2 from J; bases not matched to a gene: 4. Germline V CDR1 and CDR2: SGHTA, FQGNSA. There are 15 residues in the CDR3. CDR3 sequence reads: CASSLSGTGNYGYTF. CDR3 in DNA: TGTGCCAGCAGCTTATCCGGGACAGGCAACTATGGCTACACCTTC.

The sample holds a few counts of this clonotype. V usage is TRBV12-3 or TRBV12-4 and J usage is TRBJ1-1, with D possibly TRBD1 on 5 matching bases. Trimming left V 2 bases short and J 0 bases short, with 16 bases between. The CDR3 has 17 residues. The CDR3 region is CASSLSRTIGMNTEAFF. CDR3 nucleotide sequence: TGTGCCAGCAGTTTATCAAGGACAATCGGGATGAACACTGAAGCTTTCTTT.

Only a few counts were recorded for this clonotype. The chain recombines TRBV3-1 with TRBJ2-7; weak D call: TRBD2 (7 bases). The V end was cut by 3 bases, the J end by 3 bases, with 15 bases between. The CDR3 loop spans 15 amino acids. Germline V gives CDR1 LGHDT, CDR2 YNNKEL (reference sequence). CDR3 bases: TGTGCCAGCAGCCAGGCGTCGGGGGGCAACTACGAGCAGTACTTC. It codes for CASSQASGGNYEQYF.

This clonotype was seen only a few times. V usage is TRBV7-2 and J usage is TRBJ2-2; D is unresolved. The CDR3 consists of 16 residues. Trimming stripped 2 bases from V and 6 bases from J, with 16 bases between. The germline CDR1 and CDR2 sequences are SGHTA and FQGNSA. The DNA for the CDR3 is TGTGCCAGCAGCTTAACCTCCCTATTCAGGCCCGGGGAGCTGTTTTTT. Residues: CASSLTSLFRPGELFF.

This clonotype has more than one count but fewer than ten. The genes are TRBV10-3 and TRBJ2-7; weak D call: TRBD2 (6 bases). The V gene's germline CDR1 is ENHRY and CDR2 SYGVKD. CDR3 size: 11 residues. The CDR3 sequence: CPCGEESEQYV. The CDR3 DNA reads as TGTCCGTGCGGGGAGGAGAGCGAGCAGTACGTC.

This clonotype was recorded at least ten times. The chain links TRBV4-3 to TRBJ2-1, with D perhaps assigned TRBD1 or TRBD2 (5 bases each). With 1 base removed from V and 8 bases from J, the gap between germline ends came to 12 bases. This CDR3 has 14 amino acids. CDR1 LGHNA and CDR2 YSLEER come from the germline V gene. CDR3 region: CASSQGGPGDEQFF. Written as DNA, the CDR3 is TGCGCCAGCAGCCAAGGGGGCCCCGGGGATGAGCAGTTCTTC.

In its sample, this clonotype was seen a few times. Germline is not matched at one junction end, which may reflect a read error. V usage is TRBV4-3 and J usage is TRBJ2-2; 7 nucleotides agree with TRBD1. CDR1 and CDR2 from the germline V gene are LGHNA and YSLEER. This CDR3 has 15 residues. CDR3 loop: CASSEEGQSPGELFF. CDR3 DNA: TGCGCCAGCAGCGAAGAGGGACAGTCCCCCGGGGAGCTGTTTTTT.

This clonotype was seen a few times. This chain links TRBV6-5 with TRBJ2-5, with 9 bases fitting TRBD2. Germline V gene lookup returns CDR1 MNHEY and CDR2 SVGAGI. With 2 bases clipped from V and 5 bases from J, the junction kept 9 bases outside the gene matches. There are 16 residues in the CDR3. CDR3 residues: CASSYVGGGAGETQYF. Here the CDR3 DNA reads TGTGCCAGCAGTTACGTCGGCGGGGGGGCCGGGGAGACCCAGTACTTC.

This clonotype was seen a few times. This chain joins TRBV11-2 and TRBJ1-1; possibly TRBD1 for D (6 bases). Per germline, CDR1 SGHAT and CDR2 FQNNGV. Deletions cut 1 base from V and 1 base from J, with 10 bases between. The CDR3 covers 15 residues. The CDR3 spells CASSLARTENTEAFF. CDR3 coding DNA: TGTGCCAGCAGCTTAGCAAGGACAGAGAACACTGAAGCTTTCTTT.

This clonotype was observed a few times. This CDR3 is CASSGRGRGEQFF. The CDR3 region has the DNA TGTGCCAGCAGCGGCAGGGGGCGAGGTGAGCAGTTCTTC. This chain links TRBV3-2 with TRBJ2-1; the table's D call TRBD1 went unverified against the DNA. TRBV3-2 is a recognized pseudogene. The CDR3 totals 13 residues.

J is TRBJ1-5 and V is TRBV19; a possible D gene is TRBD1 (5 bases). Deletions cut 5 bases from V and 3 bases from J, with 8 bases between. The CDR3 is made up of 13 amino acids. Germline V gene lookup returns CDR1 LNHDA and CDR2 SQIVND (reference sequence). CDR3 residues: CASSWDHNQPQHF. In DNA, the CDR3 is TGTGCCAGTAGTTGGGACCACAATCAGCCCCAGCATTTT.

This clonotype was seen only a few times. The J gene is TRBJ2-1, the V gene TRBV7-9; 12 bases match TRBD1. The CDR3 sequence is 18 residues long. V was pared by 4 bases and J by 2 bases, with 9 bases of the junction left unmatched. Per the germline V gene, CDR1 is SEHNR and CDR2 is FQNEAQ (reference sequence). Here the CDR3 reads CASSSDDWDRGPYNEQFF. CDR3 in DNA: TGTGCCAGCAGCTCGGACGACTGGGACAGGGGGCCCTACAATGAGCAGTTCTTC.

This clonotype was seen more than once but under ten times. The J gene is TRBJ1-2, the V gene TRBV2, with no clear D. The CDR3 extends over 13 amino acids. Germline V lookup: CDR1 SNHLY, CDR2 FYNNEI. Trimming cost V 6 bases and J 5 bases, with 13 bases left between them. In DNA form, the CDR3 reads TGTGCCAGCAGCCCAGTCCAAGCTTATGGCTACACCTTC. As protein: CASSPVQAYGYTF.

The V and J genes are TRBV28 and TRBJ2-3, with 9 bases that match TRBD2. The CDR3 loop spans 16 amino acids. J lost 2 bases, V lost 1 base, and 4 bases had no gene match. The germline CDR1 and CDR2 sequences are MDHEN and SYDVKM. CDR3 amino acids: CASSLYPSGDTDTQYF. DNA of the CDR3: TGTGCCAGCAGTTTATACCCTAGCGGGGACACAGATACGCAGTATTTT.

J is TRBJ1-3 and V is TRBV6-5; D is uncertain. The CDR3 has 15 amino acids. Germline CDR1 and CDR2: MNHEY and SVGAGI. The V end was cut by 0 bases, the J end by 2 bases, with 8 bases between. CDR3 loop: CASSYSSQAGNTIYF. The CDR3 DNA reads as TGTGCCAGCAGTTACTCGAGTCAGGCTGGAAACACCATATATTTT.

The chain is built from TRBV5-4 and TRBJ2-2; TRBD1 matches 9 bases. The CDR3 runs to 17 residues. J gave up 5 bases and V 2 bases, and 10 bases lay outside the gene matches. The germline CDR1 and CDR2 sequences are SGHNT and YYREEE (reference sequence). CDR3 nucleotide sequence: TGTGCCAGCAGCTTATATCCTCCGGGACAGGGAACCGGGGAGCTGTTTTTT. Protein product: CASSLYPPGQGTGELFF. The variable domain in full, with the rest retrieved from reference TRBV5-4 and TRBJ2-2, is ETGVTQSPTHLIKTRGQQVTLRCSSQSGHNTVSWYQQALGQGPQFIFQYYREEENGRGNFPPRFSGLQFPNYSSELNVNALELDDSALYLCASSLYPPGQGTGELFFGEGSRLTVL.

The V call is TRBV5-1, the J call TRBJ2-5, with a tentative D call TRBD1 (6 bases). The CDR3 has 14 amino acids. Germline values: CDR1 SGHRS, CDR2 YFSETQ. V gave up 4 bases and J gave up 2 bases, with 12 bases separating them. CDR3 region: CASSDRQAQETQYF. The CDR3 nucleotides are TGCGCCAGCAGCGATCGACAGGCGCAAGAGACCCAGTACTTC.

This clonotype has only a few counts. Germline is not matched at one junction end, which may reflect a read error. The chain combines TRBV18 with TRBJ1-2; TRBD1 might be the D (6 bases). The germline V gene encodes CDR1 KGHSH and CDR2 LQKENI. CDR3 length: 15 amino acids. CDR3 bases: TGTGCCAGCTCCCCACCGGGGGGGGCAGGCTATGGCTACACCTTC. Translation: CASSPPGGAGYGYTF.

This clonotype showed up many times. V is TRBV10-3 and J is TRBJ1-2; TRBD1 agrees at 7 bases. Trimming at V came to 7 bases and at J to 2 bases, leaving 4 bases not matched to a gene. CDR3 size: 13 residues. Germline lookup yields CDR1 ENHRY and CDR2 SYGVKD. The CDR3 bases are TGTGCCATCACCACGGACAGGAACTATGGCTACACCTTC. Protein product: CAITTDRNYGYTF.

The V call is TRBV28, the J call TRBJ1-3, with 10 bases lining up with TRBD1. CDR1 and CDR2 (germline): MDHEN, SYDVKM. This CDR3 has 15 amino acids. J lost 6 bases, V lost 6 bases, and 8 bases had no gene match. The CDR3 region is CASRTTGQGKNTIYF. The DNA for the CDR3 is TGTGCCAGCAGAACGACGGGACAGGGGAAAAACACCATATATTTT.

In this sample, this clonotype turned up many times. The chain has TRBV6-5 and TRBJ2-2; 11 nucleotides match TRBD2. This CDR3 region has 16 residues. Germline V gene lookup returns CDR1 MNHEY and CDR2 SVGAGI. Germline trimming cut 6 bases from V and 7 bases from J; bases unmatched to any gene: 10. The CDR3 loop is CASRGTSGGLGGELFF. Here the CDR3 DNA reads TGTGCCAGCAGGGGAACTAGCGGGGGTTTGGGCGGGGAGCTGTTTTTT.

CDR3 in amino acids: CASSQDLVPDEQYF. Written as DNA, the CDR3 is TGCGCCAGCAGCCAAGATTTGGTTCCTGACGAGCAGTACTTC. V usage is TRBV4-3 and J usage is TRBJ2-7; D is unresolved. Trimming pared 0 bases from V and 5 bases from J, leaving 11 bases between. The germline gives CDR1 LGHNA, CDR2 YSLEER. This CDR3 is 14 amino acids long.

The chain combines TRBV6-1 with TRBJ2-3; the D gene is possibly TRBD2 (5 bases). Germline lookup yields CDR1 MNHNS and CDR2 SASEGT. Trimming took 8 bases from V and 6 from J, leaving 9 bases between them. The CDR3 length is 11 residues. CDR3 amino acids: CASQDWDTQYF. In DNA form, the CDR3 reads TGTGCCAGCCAGGACTGGGATACGCAGTATTTT.

This clonotype has more than one count but fewer than ten. The chain couples TRBV5-1 to TRBJ2-3, with unresolved D. V gave up 4 bases and J gave up 2 bases, with 14 bases separating them. CDR1 is SGHRS and CDR2 is YFSETQ in the germline V gene. This CDR3 spans 15 amino acids. This CDR3 reads CASSHAGPNTDTQYF. DNA of the CDR3: TGCGCCAGCAGCCACGCCGGACCCAACACAGATACGCAGTATTTT.